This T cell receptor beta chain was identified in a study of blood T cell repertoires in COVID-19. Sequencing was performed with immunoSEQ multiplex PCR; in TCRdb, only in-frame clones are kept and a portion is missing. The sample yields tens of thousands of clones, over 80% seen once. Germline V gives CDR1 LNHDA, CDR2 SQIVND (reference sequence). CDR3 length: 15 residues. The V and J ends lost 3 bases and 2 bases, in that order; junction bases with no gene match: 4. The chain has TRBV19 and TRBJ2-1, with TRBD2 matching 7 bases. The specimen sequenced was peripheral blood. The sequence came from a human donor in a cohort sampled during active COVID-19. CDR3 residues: CASSIPAGTYNEQFF. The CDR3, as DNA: TGTGCCAGTAGTATCCCAGCGGGAACCTACAATGAGCAGTTCTTC.